One T cell receptor beta chain is described in this entry. The antigen is not known. The data are from a study of OX40 agonist ivuxolimab in advanced cancers. Looking at the study overall: Patients with prior anti-PD-1, anti-PD-L1 or anti-CTLA-4 therapy were eligible; approximately 37% had some.

Study observations and caveats: On average, CD8+ T cells showed a greater number of expanded clones than CD4+. Circulating CD4+ and CD8+ T cells showed clonal expansion by week 6 at 0.1 to 3.0 mg/kg. Normalized T-cell clonal expansion was also low in a subset of nonresponders.

The CDR3 is 17 amino acids. The J segment lost 7 bases and the V segment lost 8 bases, leaving 14 bases of the junction unmatched. Germline V gene data show CDR1 as ENHRY and CDR2 as SYGVKD. Sequenced by immunoSEQ multiplex PCR; TCRdb stores in-frame clones only, minus some. This sample has roughly 66,000 clones, with 65% to 90% found just once. The sequence was obtained from an adult with an advanced solid tumor such as melanoma, head and neck, liver or kidney cancer. This specimen was CD4+ or CD8+ T cells sorted from blood, taken in a trial of the OX40 agonist ivuxolimab. This chain joins TRBV10-3 and TRBJ2-1; TRBD2 aligns across 13 bases. CDR3 sequence: CAIGQSWTSGGRNEQFF. The CDR3, as DNA: TGTGCCATCGGGCAAAGCTGGACTAGCGGGGGCCGGAATGAGCAGTTCTTC.